This TCR beta chain appears in the sequencing data of a study of regulatory T cells in long-lasting Graves disease. Findings and caveats of the study: Peripheral blood alone, not thyroid tissue, underwent study. Graves' patients with persistent disease showed TCR diversity lower than patients newly diagnosed.

To note about this clonotype: What it binds is not known.

As for time point: persistent/refractory GD, antithyroid drugs over 5 years with positive TRAb. PBMC RNA served as the TCR library source. The authors diagnosed Graves' disease using American Thyroid Association guidelines. Assembly of TCR beta libraries relied on iRepertoire HTBI primers together with Arm-PCR of CDR3 regions. In TCRdb, the multiplex PCR reads were re-called with MiXCR into one record per CDR3 protein. The sample lists almost 350,000 distinct CDR3 sequences, around a fifth seen once, with 29% in the top ten. Sequenced material: peripheral blood mononuclear cells (PBMCs), taken when the disease was refractory, from a patient treated with antithyroid drugs. The origin of this receptor is a female donor with Graves disease.

The CDR3 protein is CASSYRGGNQETQYF. The CDR3 bases are TGTGCCAGCAGTTACCGTGGCGGGAACCAAGAGACCCAGTACTTC. The chain recombines TRBV6-5 with TRBJ2-5; TRBD2 is a possible D gene (6 bases). With 2 bases removed from V and 0 bases from J, the gap between germline ends came to 10 bases. The CDR3 is made up of 15 amino acids. Germline V CDR1 and CDR2: MNHEY, SVGAGI.